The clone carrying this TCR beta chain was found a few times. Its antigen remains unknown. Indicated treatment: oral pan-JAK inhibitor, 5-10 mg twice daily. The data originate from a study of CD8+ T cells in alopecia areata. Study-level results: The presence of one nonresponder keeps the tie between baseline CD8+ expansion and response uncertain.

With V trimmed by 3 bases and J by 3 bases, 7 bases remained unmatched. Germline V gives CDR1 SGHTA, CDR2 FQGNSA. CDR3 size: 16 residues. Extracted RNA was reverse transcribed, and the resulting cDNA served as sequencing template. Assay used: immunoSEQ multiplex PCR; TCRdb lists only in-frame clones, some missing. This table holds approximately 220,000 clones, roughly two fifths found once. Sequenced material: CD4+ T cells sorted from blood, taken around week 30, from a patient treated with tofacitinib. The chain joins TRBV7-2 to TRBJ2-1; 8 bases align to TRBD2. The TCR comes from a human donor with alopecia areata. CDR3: CASSFYIAGYYNEQFF. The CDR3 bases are TGTGCCAGCAGCTTTTATATAGCGGGGTACTACAATGAGCAGTTCTTC. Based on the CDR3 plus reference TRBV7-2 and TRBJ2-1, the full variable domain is GAGVSQSPSNKVTEKGKDVELRCDPISGHTALYWYRQSLGQGLEFLIYFQGNSAPDKSGLPSDRFSAERTGGSVSTLTIQRTQQEDSAVYLCASSFYIAGYYNEQFFGPGTRLTVL.